The 28 T cell receptor beta chains presented below share a single source sample, sequenced in a study of glioma-infiltrating T cells after dendritic cell vaccination. Assay: immunoSEQ multiplex PCR; the TCRdb copy retains only in-frame clones and omits some. The sample records roughly 100,000 clones, roughly 89% being singletons. Described time point: after dendritic cell vaccination, including at tumor progression/relapse. The specimen was blood, collected after dendritic cell vaccination. These TCRs come from a human donor with glioblastoma.

V is TRBV10-2 and J is TRBJ2-5, with 9 nucleotides matching TRBD2. The last part of the DNA fits TRBJ2-7 better; the J call may be wrong. The V gene's germline CDR1 is WSHSY and CDR2 SAAADI. The CDR3 runs to 14 residues. The CDR3 DNA sequence: TGCGCCAGCATGGCGCTAGCGGGACCTTACGAGCAGTACTTC. Residues: CASMALAGPYEQYF.

This sequence joins TRBV11-3 and TRBJ1-1; 8 nucleotides agree with TRBD1. The CDR3 sequence is 14 residues long. The germline V gene has CDR1 SGHNT and CDR2 YENEEA. With 5 bases clipped from V and 11 bases from J, the junction kept 13 bases outside the gene matches. CDR3 in amino acids: CASSPSRTGSQAFF. CDR3 coding DNA: TGTGCCAGCAGCCCCAGTAGGACAGGGTCCCAGGCTTTCTTT.

This chain connects TRBV7-9 to TRBJ2-1, with 9 bases that match TRBD1. The V gene end was trimmed by 5 bases and the J gene end by 7 bases; junction bases not matched to a gene: 6. The CDR3 totals 14 residues. From germline, CDR1 is SEHNR and CDR2 FQNEAQ (reference sequence). CDR3 DNA sequence: TGTGCCAGCAGCATGGGGACAGGGTGGAATGAGCAGTTCTTC. It yields the protein CASSMGTGWNEQFF.

This clone was detected a few times. The chain joins TRBV6-1 to TRBJ1-2, with D possibly TRBD1 on 6 matching bases. The CDR3 covers 15 residues. Germline-derived CDR1 and CDR2 are MNHNS and SASEGT. Deletions cut 2 bases from V and 3 bases from J, with 13 bases between. In DNA form, the CDR3 reads TGTGCCAGCAGTGAAACGCCGGGACAAGACTATGGCTACACCTTC. Translated, it gives CASSETPGQDYGYTF.

The chain joins TRBV30 to TRBJ2-3, with D possibly TRBD2 on 5 matching bases. The CDR3 is 15 amino acids. CDR1 is GTSNPN and CDR2 is SVGIG in the germline V gene (reference sequence). Trimming cost V 3 bases and J 3 bases, with 16 bases left between them. The CDR3 nucleotides read TGTGCCTGGAGCGGAATAGCCCCGGGAACAGATACGCAGTATTTT. Residues: CAWSGIAPGTDTQYF.

In nucleotides, the CDR3 is TGCGCCAGCAGGCGGACCAGGGATGTGTTGACCCAGTACTTC. Its translation: CASRRTRDVLTQYF. The chain combines TRBV5-1 with TRBJ2-5, with D possibly TRBD1 on 5 matching bases. The V gene lost 5 bases and the J gene lost 7 bases, with 18 bases spanning the gap. From germline, CDR1 is SGHRS and CDR2 YFSETQ. The CDR3 has 14 amino acids. Complete variable domain (other parts from reference TRBV5-1 and TRBJ2-5): KAGVTQTPRYLIKTRGQQVTLSCSPISGHRSVSWYQQTPGQGLQFLFEYFSETQRNKGNFPGRFSGRQFSNSRSEMNVSTLELGDSALYLCASRRTRDVLTQYFGPGTRLLVL.

A remark on this clone: This CDR3 is also generated by other DNA sequences in the sample. The chain recombines TRBV5-1 with TRBJ2-3; 7 nucleotides align to TRBD2. The CDR3 is 14 amino acids. Per germline, CDR1 SGHRS and CDR2 YFSETQ. V lost 2 bases and J lost 1; bases outside the gene matches: 1. CDR3 protein: CASSFAGGTDTQYF. The CDR3 DNA reads as TGCGCCAGCAGCTTCGCGGGGGGCACAGATACGCAGTATTTT.

This sequence joins TRBV27 and TRBJ1-1; D ambiguous. The CDR3 is 16 amino acids. Germline values: CDR1 MNHEY, CDR2 SMNVEV (reference sequence). V lost 5 bases, J lost 2 bases, and 18 bases lay in between. CDR3 coding DNA: TGTGCCAGCAGTAGAATAGGGCGGGTTCAAAACACTGAAGCTTTCTTT. Its translation: CASSRIGRVQNTEAFF.

V and J are TRBV29-1 and TRBJ1-5; TRBD1 might be the D (5 bases). V was shortened by 5 bases and J by 8 bases, with 22 bases between the two germline ends. Germline values: CDR1 SQVTM, CDR2 ANQGSEA. CDR3 length: 15 amino acids. The DNA for the CDR3 is TGCAGCGTTATGGGGGGAGAAAGAAAAAGGGAGCCCCAGCATTTT. Protein sequence: CSVMGGERKREPQHF. The full variable domain, in which reference TRBV29-1 and TRBJ1-5 provide the parts outside the CDR3, is SAVISQKPSRDICQRGTSLTIQCQVDSQVTMMFWYRQQPGQSLTLIATANQGSEATYESGFVIDKFPISRPNLTFSTLTVSNMSPEDSSIYLCSVMGGERKREPQHFGDGTRLSIL.

This chain uses TRBV19 with TRBJ1-2; 7 bases are a match to TRBD1. The CDR3 extends over 13 amino acids. Germline V lookup: CDR1 LNHDA, CDR2 SQIVND (reference sequence). Trimming cost V 6 bases and J 5 bases; bases outside gene matches: 6. CDR3 amino acids: CASRPGQRYGYTF. The CDR3 DNA reads as TGTGCCAGTAGGCCGGGACAGCGGTATGGCTACACCTTC.

The J gene is TRBJ1-3, the V gene TRBV7-2; D is perhaps TRBD1 (5 bases). This CDR3 contains 15 residues. The V end lost 5 bases, the J end lost 3 bases, and 14 bases lay between the germline ends. Germline assignment: CDR1 SGHTA and CDR2 FQGNSA. CDR3 residues: CASSISGLGGNTIYF. In nucleotides, the CDR3 is TGTGCCAGCAGCATTTCGGGACTAGGTGGAAACACCATATATTTT.

The gene calls are TRBV7-6 and TRBJ2-7; 7 bases map to TRBD1. The CDR3 has 15 amino acids. Per the germline V gene, CDR1 is SGHVS and CDR2 is FNYEAQ. V lost 4 bases to trimming and J lost 2 bases; unmatched junction nucleotides: 8. Written as DNA, the CDR3 is TGTGCCAGCAGCTCTGGGACAGAGGCTACCTACGAGCAGTACTTC. Protein: CASSSGTEATYEQYF. Combining the CDR3 with reference TRBV7-6 and TRBJ2-7 gives the whole variable domain GAGVSQSPRYKVTKRGQDVALRCDPISGHVSLYWYRQALGQGPEFLTYFNYEAQQDKSGLPNDRFSAERPEGSISTLTIQRTEQRDSAMYRCASSSGTEATYEQYFGPGTRLTVT.

V usage is TRBV12-5 and J usage is TRBJ2-2; possible D gene TRBD2, 5 bases. Germline CDR1 LGHNT, CDR2 FRNRAP. CDR3 length: 13 residues. V was cut by 3 bases and J by 4 bases, with 6 bases left in between. The CDR3 region is CASGFGGTGELFF. CDR3 DNA: TGTGCTAGTGGTTTCGGAGGCACCGGGGAGCTGTTTTTT.

The rearrangement links TRBV27 to TRBJ2-2, with D hard to call. The germline V gene has CDR1 MNHEY and CDR2 SMNVEV (reference sequence). Deletions cut 3 bases from V and 7 bases from J, with 15 bases between. This CDR3 comprises 15 residues. The CDR3 DNA sequence: TGTGCCAGCAGTTTGAGCCCCCTTGGTGTCGGGGAGCTGTTTTTT. Amino acid sequence: CASSLSPLGVGELFF.

V and J are TRBV9 and TRBJ1-6; possibly TRBD1 for D (6 bases). In germline, CDR1 is SGDLS, CDR2 YYNGEE. The CDR3 runs 15 residues. V was trimmed by 0 bases and J by 5 bases, leaving 9 bases between them. CDR3 amino acids: CASSVGAGDNSPLHF. In DNA, the CDR3 is TGTGCCAGCAGCGTAGGGGCAGGGGATAATTCACCCCTCCACTTT.

The table lists this clone with a count of one. CDR3 amino acids: CASKLAGVQDTQYF. In DNA form, the CDR3 reads TGTGCCAGCAAACTAGCGGGAGTTCAAGATACGCAGTATTTT. The chain has TRBV2 and TRBJ2-3; 11 nucleotides line up with TRBD2. Germline V lookup: CDR1 SNHLY, CDR2 FYNNEI. The CDR3 loop spans 14 amino acids. V was clipped by 7 bases and J by 5 bases; unmatched bases: 5. The full variable domain, completed using reference TRBV2 and TRBJ2-3, is EPEVTQTPSHQVTQMGQEVILRCVPISNHLYFYWYRQILGQKVEFLVSFYNNEISEKSEIFDDQFSVERPDGSNFTLKIRSTKLEDSAMYFCASKLAGVQDTQYFGPGTRLTVL.

The chain links TRBV6-5 to TRBJ2-3; 8 bases fit TRBD1. This CDR3 is built from 14 residues. V was pared by 4 bases and J by 5 bases, with 5 bases of the junction left unmatched. Looked up from germline, CDR1 is MNHEY and CDR2 is SVGAGI. This CDR3 is CASSSTGGVDTQYF. The DNA for the CDR3 is TGTGCCAGCAGTTCCACAGGGGGAGTAGATACGCAGTATTTT.

The chain is built from TRBV9 and TRBJ1-6, with D possibly TRBD1 on 5 matching bases. Germline V lookup: CDR1 SGDLS, CDR2 YYNGEE. V shed 3 bases and J shed 4 bases, with 11 bases lying between them. This CDR3 has 15 amino acids. CDR3 region: CASSAIDSYNSPLHF. CDR3 bases: TGTGCCAGCAGCGCCATTGACAGTTATAATTCACCCCTCCACTTT.

The rearrangement links TRBV11-2 to TRBJ2-3, with no clear D. The CDR3 has 16 amino acids. V lost 6 bases to trimming and J lost 0 bases, with 16 bases between them. CDR1 is SGHAT and CDR2 is FQNNGV in the germline V gene. This CDR3 is CASSPLEALSTDTQYF. As DNA, the CDR3 is TGTGCCAGCAGTCCCCTGGAAGCGCTGAGCACAGATACGCAGTATTTT.

The rearrangement uses TRBV6-4 and TRBJ1-2; D possibly corresponds to TRBD1 (5 bases). Germline values: CDR1 MRHNA, CDR2 SNTAGT. The germline V and J ends were trimmed by 1 base and 4 bases, with 22 bases remaining between them. The length of the CDR3 is 18 residues. As DNA, the CDR3 is TGTGCCAGCAGTGACTTAGGCAGGGCCCTAGGGTTAGGCTATGGCTACACCTTC. Protein sequence: CASSDLGRALGLGYGYTF.

The chain couples TRBV19 to TRBJ1-6, with D possibly matching TRBD1 (6 bases). Trimming stripped 5 bases from V and 7 bases from J, with 18 bases between. CDR1 and CDR2 from the germline V gene are LNHDA and SQIVND (reference sequence). The CDR3 loop spans 16 amino acids. The CDR3 nucleotides read TGTGCCAGTAGTCGGACAGAAGATCATTTGAATTCACCCCTCCACTTT. Its translation: CASSRTEDHLNSPLHF.

This clone was counted between two and nine times. V usage is TRBV6-5 and J usage is TRBJ2-2; 9 bases are a match to TRBD2. Germline CDR1 reads MNHEY; CDR2 reads SVGAGI. The V segment lost 0 bases and the J segment 8 bases; nucleotides outside the gene matches: 4. This CDR3 contains 15 residues. CDR3 coding DNA: TGTGCCAGCAGTTACTCGGCGGGGGGGCCTGGGGAGCTGTTTTTT. The encoded protein is CASSYSAGGPGELFF.

This clone has a handful of counts. V usage is TRBV5-1 and J usage is TRBJ2-3; TRBD2 aligns across 13 bases. J gave up 5 bases and V 0 bases, and 6 bases lay outside the gene matches. The CDR3 has 17 amino acids. The germline CDR1 and CDR2 sequences are SGHRS and YFSETQ. DNA for the CDR3: TGCGCCAGCAGCTTGGATGGACTAGCGGGAGCCGGAGATACGCAGTATTTT. This codes for CASSLDGLAGAGDTQYF. The complete variable domain, with remaining parts taken from reference TRBV5-1 and TRBJ2-3, reads KAGVTQTPRYLIKTRGQQVTLSCSPISGHRSVSWYQQTPGQGLQFLFEYFSETQRNKGNFPGRFSGRQFSNSRSEMNVSTLELGDSALYLCASSLDGLAGAGDTQYFGPGTRLTVL.

V usage is TRBV2 and J usage is TRBJ2-1; 13 nucleotides align to TRBD2. Germline V gives CDR1 SNHLY, CDR2 FYNNEI. This CDR3 contains 14 residues. V was pared by 6 bases and J by 8 bases, with 4 bases of the junction left unmatched. The chain's CDR3 is CASSLGTSGDEQFF. In DNA, the CDR3 is TGTGCCAGCAGCCTCGGGACTAGCGGGGATGAGCAGTTCTTC.

This chain links TRBV5-1 with TRBJ1-2, with 8 nucleotides matching TRBD1. V trimming: 3 bases; J trimming: 4 bases; junction bases outside the gene matches: 5. The CDR3 runs 14 residues. The germline gives CDR1 SGHRS, CDR2 YFSETQ. This CDR3 is CASSSVTGGYGYTF. DNA of the CDR3: TGCGCCAGCAGCTCCGTCACAGGGGGCTATGGCTACACCTTC.

CDR3 DNA: TGCGCCAGCAGCGTCCCGCGGGGACCGGGGAGCACAGATACGCAGTATTTT. This sequence encodes CASSVPRGPGSTDTQYF. This chain joins TRBV5-1 and TRBJ2-3; TRBD2 is a possible D gene (6 bases). The V end lost 4 bases, the J end lost 0 bases, and 18 bases lay between the germline ends. The CDR3 extends over 17 amino acids. Germline V gives CDR1 SGHRS, CDR2 YFSETQ.

The gene calls are TRBV5-1 and TRBJ1-2; 7 nucleotides agree with TRBD1. The CDR3 spans 12 residues. Germline loops: CDR1 SGHRS, CDR2 YFSETQ. After removal of 4 bases from V and 6 bases from J, the junction contained 3 bases not matched to a gene. CDR3 loop: CASSQGEDGYTF. The CDR3, as DNA: TGCGCCAGCAGCCAGGGGGAGGATGGCTACACCTTC.

A word on this clone: The junction does not match germline at one end; this may be a read error. The genes are TRBV7-7 and TRBJ1-5; TRBD1 aligns across 7 bases. CDR1 is SSHAT and CDR2 is FNYEAQ in the germline V gene (reference sequence). This CDR3 region has 14 residues. CDR3 protein: CASSPGTANQPQHF. CDR3 nucleotide sequence: TGTGCTAGCAGCCCCGGGACAGCGAATCAGCCCCAGCATTTT.